This TCR beta chain was sequenced in a study of blood T cells in healthy people across ages. Notes on the study in general: Per million T cells, TCR beta diversity dropped about linearly as age rose.

The table lists this clonotype with a count of one. Its antigen is not identified. PCR was performed a second time for roughly 7 to 11 cycles using a sample-barcoded 5' primer and a J-beta primer mix. TCRdb itself ran the 5' RACE reads through MiXCR, one entry per CDR3 protein. The table has 1.8 million or so distinct CDR3 sequences, around 42% seen once. The source of this sequence is a human donor in good health. The sequenced sample consisted of blood.

This CDR3 is CAISDAGAPQHF. CDR3 coding DNA: TGTGCCATCAGTGATGCAGGAGCGCCCCAGCATTTT. The V and J genes are TRBV10-3 and TRBJ1-5; the D is unclear. The CDR3 sequence is 12 residues long. Per the germline V gene, CDR1 is ENHRY and CDR2 is SYGVKD. V gave up 3 bases and J gave up 9 bases, with 9 bases separating them.